The rows below give T cell receptor beta chains drawn from one sample of a study of shared clonotypes between healthy human individuals. This table comes from immunoSEQ multiplex PCR, and its TCRdb copy is limited to in-frame clones, with some not included. The table has some 1,100,000 clones, 78% seen once. Input material: memory CD4+ T cells from PBMCs. The source of these receptors is a man younger than 30 in good health. Some clones in this sample may be carry-over from other donors' samples. The CDR3 runs from the conserved cysteine through the conserved F or W. The D gene is left open where the match is weak. Clone size is not always given. Where it is, it says once, few, many or a class for expanded clones.

>NA|TRBV27|NA|TRBJ2-2
TGTGCCAGCAGTCCCTCGGGCGTGATCGCGATTACCGGGGAGCTGTTTTTT
CASSPSGVIAITGELFF
>once|TRBV5-1|NA|TRBJ2-1
TGCGCCAGCAGCTTGGTGCCAGGAACCGATAATGAGCAGTTCTTC
CASSLVPGTDNEQFF
>NA|TRBV9|NA|TRBJ2-3
TGTGCCAGCAGCGTAGTGGCTAGCAGCACAGATACGCAGTATTTT
CASSVVASSTDTQYF
>NA|TRBV2|TRBD1|TRBJ2-7
TGTGCCAGCAGATCGGGACAGCAATCCTACGAGCAGTACTTC
CASRSGQQSYEQYF
>few|TRBV27|NA|TRBJ2-6
TGTGCCAGCAGCCGGACGGTCGCTGGGGCCAACGTCCTGACTTTC
CASSRTVAGANVLTF
>NA|TRBV5-1|TRBD2|TRBJ2-2
TGCGCCAGCAGCTCCGGACTAGCTAGTCCCGGGGAGCTGTCTTTT
CASSSGLASPGELSF
>once|TRBV29-1|NA|TRBJ2-5
TGCAGCGTCGACAGATACCAAGAGACCCAGTACTTC
CSVDRYQETQYF
>many|TRBV7-6|TRBD2|TRBJ2-3
TGTGCCAGCAGCTCTTCTCCAAGCGGGAGGGTTGGAGATACGCAGTATTTT
CASSSSPSGRVGDTQYF
>NA|TRBV7-3|NA|TRBJ2-3
TGTGCCAGCAGCCTTCTCGTGGGCACAGATACGCAGTATTTT
CASSLLVGTDTQYF
>NA|TRBV5-1|TRBD2|TRBJ2-5
TGCGCCAGCAGCCGCGGGACTAGGGTGTACCAAGAGACCCAGTACTTC
CASSRGTRVYQETQYF
>NA|TRBV30|NA|TRBJ2-3
TGTGCCTGGAGGGCAAGCGCATTAAAAAACACAGATACGCAGTATTTT
CAWRASALKNTDTQYF
>NA|TRBV27|NA|TRBJ2-7
TGTGCCAGCAGTTCTCAGGTGAACTACGAGCAGTACTTC
CASSSQVNYEQYF
>NA|TRBV28|NA|TRBJ2-7
TGTGCCAGCAGAATGAGGGGGGGACCCTACGAGCAGTACTTC
CASRMRGGPYEQYF
>NA|TRBV27|TRBD2|TRBJ2-1
TGTGCCAGCAGTTTACGGGCGGGAGGGCTAAATGAGCAGTTCTTC
CASSLRAGGLNEQFF
>NA|TRBV6-5|TRBD1|TRBJ2-7
TGTGCCAGCAGTTATCGACAGGGCTACGAGCAGTACTTC
CASSYRQGYEQYF
>NA|TRBV6-1|NA|TRBJ2-5
TGTGCCAGCAGTGAATTAGCCCAAGAGACCCAGTACTTC
CASSELAQETQYF
>few|TRBV2|NA|TRBJ2-1
TGTGCCAGCAGGGAAGTCCTCCCTGGGCACAATGAGCAGTTCTTC
CASREVLPGHNEQFF
>NA|TRBV6-5|NA|TRBJ1-5
TGTGCCACCCGCCCGGGGGACGGGTCCCGTCAGCCCCAGCATTTT
CATRPGDGSRQPQHF
>NA|TRBV6-1|TRBD1|TRBJ2-7
TGTGCCAGCAGTTGGACAGGGCTATCTTACGAGCAGTACTTC
CASSWTGLSYEQYF
>NA|TRBV7-8|NA|TRBJ1-2
TGTGCCAGCAGCTTGGGCGGGCCCGCGCAGACTTATGGCTACACCTTC
CASSLGGPAQTYGYTF
>NA|TRBV18|NA|TRBJ2-7
TGTGCCAGCTCACCACCGGGGCATTCCCAATACGAGCAGTACTTC
CASSPPGHSQYEQYF
>once|TRBV18|TRBD2|TRBJ2-2
TGTGCCAGCTCACCGGGACTAGCGGGAACTACCGGGGAGCTGTTTTTT
CASSPGLAGTTGELFF
>NA|TRBV5-1|NA|TRBJ2-5
TGCGCCAGCAGTAGTACACCGCAAGAGACCCAGTACTTC
CASSSTPQETQYF
>NA|TRBV28|TRBD1|TRBJ2-4
TGTGCCAGCAAGAACCCCGGGACAGGAGACCTAGCCAAAAACATTCAGTACTTC
CASKNPGTGDLAKNIQYF
>NA|TRBV5-6|NA|TRBJ1-3
TGTGCCAGCAGCTGGAGGGCCGCTTCTGGAAACACCATATATTTT
CASSWRAASGNTIYF
>NA|TRBV9|TRBD2|TRBJ2-1
TGTGCCAGCAGCGTAGGCGTTGAGCAGGGACTAGCGGGAGGGCCTTTGAAAAATGAGCAGTTCTTC
CASSVGVEQGLAGGPLKNEQFF
>NA|TRBV10-3|NA|TRBJ2-1
TGTGCCATCAGTGAGTCCTCCCATGAGCAGTTCTTC
CAISESSHEQFF
>once|TRBV9|TRBD2|TRBJ2-3
TGTGCCAGCAGCGATAGCGGGATAGGGGGCACAGATACGCAGTATTTT
CASSDSGIGGTDTQYF
>NA|TRBV27|NA|TRBJ2-7
TGTGCCAGCAGTTTGAGGGGATCCTACGAGCAGTACTTC
CASSLRGSYEQYF
>NA|TRBV5-4|NA|TRBJ1-1
TGTGCCAGCAGCTTACAGGTTGACACTGAAGCTTTCTTT
CASSLQVDTEAFF
>NA|TRBV4-3|NA|TRBJ2-1
TGCGCCAGCAGCCAAGAACACAGGAAGGAGTTCTTC
CASSQEHRKEFF
>NA|TRBV28|TRBD2|TRBJ2-7
TGTGCCAGCAGTTTAGGTGCTAGCGGGAACTACGAGCAGTACTTC
CASSLGASGNYEQYF